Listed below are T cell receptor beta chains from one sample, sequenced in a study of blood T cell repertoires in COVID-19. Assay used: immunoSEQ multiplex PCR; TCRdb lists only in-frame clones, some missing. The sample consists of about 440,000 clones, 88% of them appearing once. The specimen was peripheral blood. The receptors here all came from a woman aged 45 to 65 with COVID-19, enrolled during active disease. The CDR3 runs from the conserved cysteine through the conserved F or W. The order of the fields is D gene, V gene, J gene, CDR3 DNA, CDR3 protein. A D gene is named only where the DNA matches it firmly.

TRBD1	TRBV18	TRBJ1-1	TGTGCCAGCTCACCCCCTCAGGGGGCAGAAGAAGCTTTCTTT	CASSPPQGAEEAFF
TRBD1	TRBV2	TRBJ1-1	TGTGCCAGCAGTGAAGCGGTGGGACAGTACACTGAAGCTTTCTTT	CASSEAVGQYTEAFF
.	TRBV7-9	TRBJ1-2	TGTGCCAGCAGTGCGGTAAACTATGGCTACACCTTC	CASSAVNYGYTF
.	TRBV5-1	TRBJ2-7	TGCGCCAGCAGCTTCACCAGCTCCTACGAGCAGTACTTC	CASSFTSSYEQYF
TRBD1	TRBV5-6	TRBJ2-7	TGTGCCAGCAGCTTTTATGGACAGGGTCCATACGAGCAGTACTTC	CASSFYGQGPYEQYF
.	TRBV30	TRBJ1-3	TGTGCCTGGAGTGGGAGGGGGGGCTTAAACACCATATATTTT	CAWSGRGGLNTIYF
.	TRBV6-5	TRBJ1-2	TGTGCCAGCAGTTACTCTGGGGGGGCGCCTGGCTATGGCTACACCTTC	CASSYSGGAPGYGYTF
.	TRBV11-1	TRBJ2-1	TGTGCCAGCAGCTACGATACGGGGGGCCCCTACAATGAGCAGTTCTTC	CASSYDTGGPYNEQFF
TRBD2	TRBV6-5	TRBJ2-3	TGTGCCATCCCTAGCGGGGCTATGGATACGCAGTATTTT	CAIPSGAMDTQYF
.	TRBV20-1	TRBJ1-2	TGCAGTGCTGCGACATGGGGCTACACCTTC	CSAATWGYTF
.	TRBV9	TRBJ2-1	TGTGCCAGCAGCCTACGGTTGTATGAGCAGTTCTTC	CASSLRLYEQFF
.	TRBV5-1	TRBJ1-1	TGCGCCAGCAATCAATTCAGGGGAGGGATTGAAGCTTTCTTT	CASNQFRGGIEAFF